This is a list of T cell receptor beta chains from one sample in a study of early T cells in non-severe SARS-CoV-2 infection. MiXCR, applied by TCRdb to the 5' RACE reads, yields one record per CDR3 protein. The repertoire holds 65,000 to 95,000 distinct CDR3 sequences, with 16% as singletons. The sample consisted of whole blood. Receptors originate from an adult who was a healthcare worker with PCR-confirmed SARS-CoV-2 infection or an uninfected control (not recorded which). Both conserved end residues are part of each CDR3. The D gene is left open where the match is weak. The size entry is marked missing in some rows and otherwise reads once, few, many or a size class.

TRBV5-6,TRBJ2-5,11,few,-,CASSRVQGFYF,TGTGCCAGCAGCCGAGTCCAGGGGTTCTACTTC
TRBV21-1,TRBJ1-4,16,many,-,CASSKKKGPTNEKLFF,TGTGCCAGCAGCAAAAAGAAGGGACCAACTAATGAAAAACTGTTTTTT
TRBV20-1,TRBJ1-2,13,-,-,CSARLDSNYGYTF,TGCAGTGCTAGGCTGGACAGTAACTATGGCTACACCTTC
TRBV11-3,TRBJ2-7,15,-,-,CASSLGRGLSYEQYF,TGTGCCAGCAGCTTAGGACGGGGGCTCTCCTACGAGCAGTACTTC
TRBV1,TRBJ1-4,19,-,-,CTSSQVRVILSKANEKLFF,TGCACCAGCAGCCAAGTTCGGGTTATTTTATCTAAGGCCAATGAAAAACTGTTTTTT
TRBV11-2,TRBJ2-5,12,many,-,CASSLGSETQYF,TGTGCCAGCAGCTTAGGATCGGAGACCCAGTACTTC
TRBV2,TRBJ2-7,16,few,TRBD2,CARGLPAGGAADEQYF,TGTGCCAGGGGTCTACCGGCGGGAGGGGCCGCGGACGAGCAGTACTTC
TRBV19,TRBJ1-5,14,few,-,CASSSRALFQPQHF,TGTGCCAGCTCCTCCAGGGCTTTGTTTCAGCCCCAGCATTTT
TRBV5-4,TRBJ1-3,13,-,-,CDSSLNGGNTIYF,TGTGACAGCAGCTTGAACGGGGGAAACACCATATATTTT
TRBV4-3,TRBJ2-3,14,-,-,CASSHAQGTDTQYF,TGCGCCAGCAGCCACGCACAGGGAACAGATACGCAGTATTTT
TRBV5-1,TRBJ2-3,14,-,-,CASSLGLALDTQYF,TGCGCCAGCAGCTTGGGGCTAGCGCTAGATACGCAGTATTTT
TRBV5-4,TRBJ2-1,17,many,-,CASSLERGGLAYNEQFF,TGTGCCAGCAGCTTGGAGCGAGGCGGGCTAGCCTACAATGAGCAGTTCTTC
TRBV20-1,TRBJ2-5,15,few,TRBD2,CSARSLGGTQETQYF,TGCAGTGCTAGGTCCCTGGGGGGGACCCAAGAGACCCAGTACTTC
TRBV5-4,TRBJ2-7,13,few,-,CASSLGPLGEQYF,TGTGCCAGCAGCTTAGGCCCATTAGGTGAGCAGTACTTC
TRBV11-2,TRBJ1-4,15,-,TRBD1,CASSSPTGFTRKLFF,TGTGCCAGCAGCTCTCCGACAGGGTTCACAAGAAAACTGTTTTTT
TRBV5-4,TRBJ2-1,15,-,-,CASSLDGALGDEQFF,TGTGCCAGCAGCTTGGACGGGGCCCTGGGGGATGAGCAGTTCTTC
TRBV18,TRBJ1-4,14,few,-,CASSPGGPNEKLFF,TGTGCCAGCTCACCCGGAGGACCTAATGAAAAACTGTTTTTT
TRBV3-1,TRBJ1-6,15,-,-,CASSQGRAPLSPLHF,TGTGCCAGCAGCCAAGGCCGGGCTCCTCTTTCACCCCTCCACTTT
TRBV29-1,TRBJ2-1,14,-,-,CSGSDRGSYNEQFF,TGCAGCGGCTCGGACAGAGGTTCCTACAATGAGCAGTTCTTC
TRBV11-2,TRBJ2-5,13,-,TRBD1,CASRLQGLETQYF,TGTGCCAGCAGATTACAGGGGTTGGAGACCCAGTACTTC
TRBV12-3/TRBV12-4,TRBJ1-5,13,few,-,CASSTDLAGPQHF,TGTGCCAGCAGTACGGACCTAGCAGGGCCCCAGCATTTT
TRBV30,TRBJ1-1,13,-,TRBD1,CAWSAHRGTEAFF,TGTGCCTGGAGTGCCCACAGGGGCACTGAAGCTTTCTTT
TRBV6-1,TRBJ2-5,15,-,-,CASSEAYGGRETQYF,TGTGCCAGCAGTGAAGCATACGGGGGGCGAGAGACCCAGTACTTC
TRBV9,TRBJ2-1,14,medium-sized,-,CASSVVTPGNEQFF,TGTGCCAGCAGCGTAGTTACCCCAGGGAATGAGCAGTTCTTC
TRBV5-4,TRBJ2-1,15,-,TRBD2,CASSLGLAGGSEQFF,TGTGCCAGCAGCTTAGGGCTAGCGGGAGGGTCTGAGCAGTTCTTC
TRBV28,TRBJ2-1,13,few,-,CAGGGISYNEQFF,TGTGCCGGTGGCGGTATCTCCTACAATGAGCAGTTCTTC
TRBV9,TRBJ1-4,16,-,-,CASSVDDTLANEKLFF,TGTGCCAGCAGCGTAGATGACACCTTGGCGAATGAAAAACTGTTTTTT
TRBV10-3,TRBJ2-7,13,-,-,CAIESGTFYEQYF,TGTGCCATCGAATCCGGGACGTTCTACGAGCAGTACTTC
TRBV3-1,TRBJ1-6,14,-,-,CASSHRDGNSPLHF,TGTGCCAGCAGCCACCGGGACGGCAATTCACCCCTCCACTTT
TRBV7-9,TRBJ2-5,17,few,TRBD2,CASSRSLGTSGVETQYF,TGTGCCAGCAGCCGGAGCCTCGGGACTAGCGGAGTTGAGACCCAGTACTTC
TRBV5-6,TRBJ2-7,13,-,TRBD2,CASSLGLGGEQYF,TGTGCCAGCAGCCTCGGACTAGGCGGGGAGCAGTACTTC
TRBV20-1,TRBJ2-5,16,-,TRBD1,CSARGVPGQGTETQYF,TGCAGTGCCCGAGGAGTGCCGGGACAGGGTACGGAGACCCAGTACTTC
TRBV24-1,TRBJ2-7,17,-,-,CATSDSDSRTPRGKQYF,TGTGCCACCAGTGATTCGGACAGCCGGACTCCCCGGGGTAAGCAGTACTTC
TRBV28,TRBJ2-7,15,-,TRBD2,CASSLSPSGRYEQYF,TGTGCCAGCAGTTTATCCCCTAGCGGACGCTACGAGCAGTACTTC
TRBV15,TRBJ2-4,15,many,-,CATSNHVGPKNIQYF,TGTGCCACCAGCAACCACGTGGGGCCAAAAAACATTCAGTACTTC
TRBV10-3,TRBJ2-1,14,-,TRBD1,CAINRGTGTNEQFF,TGTGCCATCAACCGCGGGACAGGGACGAATGAGCAGTTCTTC
TRBV5-7,TRBJ1-5,16,few,-,CASSPWEGYSNQPQHF,TGTGCCAGCAGCCCGTGGGAGGGCTATAGCAATCAGCCCCAGCATTTT
TRBV7-9,TRBJ1-2,12,few,-,CASSLDSGGYTF,TGTGCCAGCAGCTTAGACTCAGGGGGCTACACCTTC
TRBV29-1,TRBJ1-2,11,-,TRBD1,CSVDTGGANTF,TGCAGCGTTGACACAGGGGGCGCCAACACCTTC
TRBV20-1,TRBJ2-2,14,many,TRBD2,CSARTSGNTGELFF,TGCAGTGCTAGGACTAGCGGGAACACCGGGGAGCTGTTTTTT
TRBV6-6,TRBJ1-1,12,once,-,CASSYGTPEAFF,TGTGCCAGCAGTTACGGGACACCCGAAGCTTTCTTT
TRBV20-1,TRBJ1-2,14,-,-,CSASVGGALGGYTF,TGCAGTGCTAGCGTGGGTGGGGCCTTAGGGGGCTACACCTTC
TRBV30,TRBJ2-2,12,few,-,CAWSGGAGELFF,TGTGCCTGGAGTGGGGGCGCCGGGGAGCTGTTTTTT
TRBV3-1,TRBJ1-5,15,many,-,CASSQDRTENQPQHF,TGTGCCAGCAGCCAAGATCGGACAGAAAATCAGCCCCAGCATTTT
TRBV5-1,TRBJ2-2,15,-,-,CASSLGGAVAGELFF,TGCGCCAGCAGCTTGGGAGGGGCGGTCGCCGGGGAGCTGTTTTTT
TRBV13,TRBJ2-1,11,-,-,CASSENNEQFF,TGTGCCAGCAGCGAGAACAATGAGCAGTTCTTC
TRBV5-1,TRBJ2-7,16,-,-,CASSPGAGRSSYEQYF,TGCGCCAGCAGCCCGGGGGCGGGACGGAGCTCCTACGAGCAGTACTTC
TRBV6-1,TRBJ1-5,12,few,-,CASSGPNQPQHF,TGTGCCAGCAGTGGACCGAATCAGCCCCAGCATTTT
TRBV7-9,TRBJ2-3,17,many,TRBD2,CASSREWGLASPDTQYF,TGTGCCAGCAGCCGGGAATGGGGACTAGCGTCGCCAGATACGCAGTATTTT
TRBV7-2,TRBJ2-1,15,few,-,CASSLGGSTYNEQFF,TGTGCCAGCAGCTTAGGCGGGTCCACCTACAATGAGCAGTTCTTC
TRBV19,TRBJ2-7,14,-,-,CASSGPDSVYEQYF,TGTGCCAGTAGTGGCCCGGACAGTGTCTACGAGCAGTACTTC
TRBV7-3,TRBJ2-3,14,-,-,CASSLGGLTDTQYF,TGTGCCAGCAGCTTAGGGGGCCTCACAGATACGCAGTATTTT
TRBV6-5,TRBJ1-1,14,-,-,CASSYQTGNTEAFF,TGTGCCAGCAGTTACCAAACAGGGAACACTGAAGCTTTCTTT
TRBV20-1,TRBJ1-5,15,many,-,CSARDSSYSNQPQHF,TGCAGTGCTAGGGACAGTTCGTATAGCAATCAGCCCCAGCATTTT
TRBV14,TRBJ1-2,16,-,TRBD1,CASSLTGQGPNYGYTF,TGTGCCAGCAGCCTTACTGGACAGGGACCTAACTATGGCTACACCTTC